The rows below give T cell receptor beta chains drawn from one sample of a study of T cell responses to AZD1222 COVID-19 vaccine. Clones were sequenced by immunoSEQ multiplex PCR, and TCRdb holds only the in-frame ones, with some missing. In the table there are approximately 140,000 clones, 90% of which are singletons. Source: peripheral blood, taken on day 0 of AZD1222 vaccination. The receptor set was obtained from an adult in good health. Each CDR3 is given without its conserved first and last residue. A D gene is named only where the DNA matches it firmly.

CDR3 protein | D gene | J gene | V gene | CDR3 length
ASSPHGYGYT | NA | TRBJ1-2 | TRBV25-1 | 10
ASSFGSSGVNEQF | TRBD2 | TRBJ2-1 | TRBV5-4 | 13
ASSRGVGWEAF | NA | TRBJ1-1 | TRBV12-3/TRBV12-4 | 11
ASSLTTNTGELF | NA | TRBJ2-2 | TRBV6-2/TRBV6-3 | 12
ASSQEGGAEQY | NA | TRBJ2-7 | TRBV7-9 | 11
ASRSADRGDEKLF | TRBD1 | TRBJ1-4 | TRBV13 | 13
ASSPPRTGIGTEAF | TRBD1 | TRBJ1-1 | TRBV3-1/TRBV3-2 | 14
ASSLASGYEQY | TRBD2 | TRBJ2-7 | TRBV27 | 11
APLEPLH | NA | TRBJ1-6 | TRBV24-1 | 7
ASGLTGTVEKLF | TRBD1 | TRBJ1-4 | TRBV12-5 | 12
ASSYVGARDYGYT | NA | TRBJ1-2 | TRBV6-5 | 13
ASSPRRQGASNEQF | TRBD1 | TRBJ2-1 | TRBV5-1 | 14
ASSEGTGAVYEQY | TRBD1 | TRBJ2-7 | TRBV6-1 | 13
ASSFGGSYGYT | NA | TRBJ1-2 | TRBV5-8 | 11
ASSLNYVSEQF | NA | TRBJ2-1 | TRBV7-2 | 11
ASSLDGALVEQF | NA | TRBJ2-1 | TRBV7-2 | 12
ASSPDRDSFYGYT | NA | TRBJ1-2 | TRBV18 | 13
ASSQGNSGSEQY | TRBD2 | TRBJ2-7 | TRBV3-1/TRBV3-2 | 12
ASIYSGGAVETQY | TRBD2 | TRBJ2-5 | TRBV2 | 13
ASSQDILRSHQH | NA | TRBJ1-5 | TRBV4-2 | 12
ASSLRGQRNTDTQY | NA | TRBJ2-3 | TRBV7-3 | 14
ASSLYEGSEAF | NA | TRBJ1-1 | TRBV27 | 11
ASSSPGPSGRSEQF | TRBD2 | TRBJ2-1 | TRBV27 | 14
ASSLELAGSYEQF | TRBD2 | TRBJ2-1 | TRBV7-6 | 13
ASSLVSGNGYT | NA | TRBJ1-2 | TRBV5-6 | 11
ASSQESGGRINEQF | TRBD1 | TRBJ2-1 | TRBV4-1 | 14
ASSEVSGANVLT | NA | TRBJ2-6 | TRBV5-1 | 12
ASSLARGEQF | NA | TRBJ2-1 | TRBV7-9 | 10
ASSQDRAHNTQY | TRBD1 | TRBJ2-3 | TRBV14 | 12
ASTPSPGFGTASYYGYT | TRBD1 | TRBJ1-2 | TRBV4-1 | 17
ASSTLAYGYT | NA | TRBJ1-2 | TRBV9 | 10
ASSIDRTGGYGYT | TRBD1 | TRBJ1-2 | TRBV19 | 13
ASSLATSTGLASETQY | TRBD2 | TRBJ2-5 | TRBV7-2 | 16
ASSSGFGIAEAF | NA | TRBJ1-1 | TRBV7-9 | 12
ASSQSYQETQY | NA | TRBJ2-5 | TRBV23-1 | 11
ATSRNRDGGYT | NA | TRBJ1-2 | TRBV15 | 11
ASSGYGYT | NA | TRBJ1-2 | TRBV2 | 8
ASSYSEDGTNEKLF | NA | TRBJ1-4 | TRBV6-5 | 14
ASSIIGSNPKQGTDEQY | TRBD1 | TRBJ2-7 | TRBV19 | 17
ASSRYGPATQETQY | NA | TRBJ2-5 | TRBV7-2 | 14
ASSKGQRNYGYT | TRBD1 | TRBJ1-2 | TRBV11-1 | 12
ASSTRVGLTGAGGYT | NA | TRBJ1-2 | TRBV5-6 | 15
ASSQRTGEETQY | TRBD1 | TRBJ2-5 | TRBV7-9 | 12
ASRTGNYGYT | NA | TRBJ1-2 | TRBV6-5 | 10
ASSLSFNEQF | NA | TRBJ2-1 | TRBV7-9 | 10